The clone carrying this TCR beta chain has ten or more counts. Its antigen is unknown. RNA transcripts were the template for amplifying TCR beta CDR3 regions. With the HTBI primer set, the TCR CDR3 went through a first round of RT-PCR. One entry per CDR3 protein, called by TCRdb with MiXCR from the multiplex PCR reads. Here the sample spans under 350,000 distinct CDR3 sequences, roughly 23% being singletons. Exclusions: uncontrolled infection, other autoimmune disease, pregnancy, lactation. This sample is drawn from a study of T cells in Graves' hyperthyroidism and ophthalmopathy. For the study at large: Any treatment followed the collection of peripheral blood at initial diagnosis.

The CDR3 runs 14 residues. Trimming pared 3 bases from V and 2 bases from J, leaving 14 bases between. Germline values: CDR1 GTSNPN, CDR2 SVGIG (reference sequence). Notes on the study in general: The majority of expanded thyroid clonotypes above 0.001 also appeared in blood. Researchers report that a 13 V-J model separated ophthalmopathy from stable hyperthyroidism.

The chain joins TRBV30 to TRBJ2-7; D not certain. This sequence was found in a woman in her forties or fifties with Graves' hyperthyroidism. The sample taken for sequencing was blood. CDR3 in amino acids: CAWRGANTPYEQYF. Here the CDR3 DNA reads TGTGCCTGGAGAGGAGCTAATACTCCCTACGAGCAGTACTTC.